Listed below are T cell receptor beta chains from one sample, sequenced in a study of blood T cell repertoires in COVID-19. Produced via immunoSEQ multiplex PCR; TCRdb's table is partial and in-frame only. The sample lists hundreds of thousands of clones, approximately 79% occurring once. The sequencing sample was made of peripheral blood. Every receptor here comes from a woman older than 75 with active or convalescent COVID-19. Both conserved end residues are part of each CDR3. The D gene is left open where the match is weak. Rows give clone size only sometimes, using once, few, many, or a class for an expanded clone.

clone_size d_call j_call v_call cdr3_aa cdr3_nt
NA TRBD1 TRBJ2-2 TRBV30 CAWSRAGTGVPGELFF TGTGCCTGGAGTAGGGCCGGGACAGGAGTCCCCGGGGAGCTGTTTTTT
NA NA TRBJ1-2 TRBV6-2/TRBV6-3 CASSKRGLVPNYGYTF TGTGCCAGCAGCAAAAGGGGTTTGGTCCCTAACTATGGCTACACCTTC
NA NA TRBJ2-2 TRBV24-1 CATSDTAGALNTGELFF TGTGCCACCAGTGATACGGCGGGGGCCCTTAACACCGGGGAGCTGTTTTTT
NA NA TRBJ2-3 TRBV5-1 CASSLDMATDTQYF TGCGCCAGCAGCTTGGATATGGCCACAGATACGCAGTATTTT
once NA TRBJ1-5 TRBV24-1 CATSDPGFYQPQHF TGTGCCACCAGTGATCCCGGGTTTTATCAGCCCCAGCATTTT
NA NA TRBJ2-5 TRBV11-2 CASSLNLQGVETQYF TGTGCCAGCAGCTTAAACTTACAGGGAGTGGAGACCCAGTACTTC
NA NA TRBJ2-7 TRBV5-1 CASSSQGFDEQYF TGCGCCAGCAGCTCACAGGGTTTCGACGAGCAGTACTTC
NA NA TRBJ1-1 TRBV5-1 CASSLVAEVGEAFF TGCGCCAGCAGCTTGGTCGCCGAGGTTGGTGAAGCTTTCTTT
NA NA TRBJ1-5 TRBV6-1 CASSEAGGIRNQPQHF TGTGCCAGCAGTGAAGCAGGGGGAATACGCAATCAGCCCCAGCATTTT
NA NA TRBJ1-1 TRBV7-2 CASSRGGAAEAFF TGTGCCAGCAGCCGAGGGGGGGCAGCTGAAGCTTTCTTT
NA NA TRBJ1-4 TRBV19 CASRDKPGPLFF TGTGCCAGTAGGGACAAACCGGGCCCTTTGTTTTTT
NA NA TRBJ1-1 TRBV20-1 CSARPRTEAFF TGCAGTGCTAGACCCCGGACAGAAGCTTTCTTT
NA TRBD1 TRBJ2-5 TRBV11-3 CASSIRQGETQYF TGTGCCAGCAGCATTAGACAGGGAGAGACCCAGTACTTC
NA NA TRBJ2-1 TRBV12-3/TRBV12-4 CASLKGVYNEQFF TGTGCCAGTTTAAAAGGGGTCTACAATGAGCAGTTCTTC
NA NA TRBJ1-2 TRBV29-1 CSHGGVNYGYTF TGCAGCCATGGGGGGGTTAACTATGGCTACACCTTC
NA NA TRBJ2-7 TRBV5-1 CASSLSAGAGDSYEQYF TGCGCCAGCAGCTTGAGCGCAGGGGCTGGAGACTCCTACGAGCAGTACTTC
NA NA TRBJ1-4 TRBV5-8 CASSNGQKATNEKLFF TGTGCCAGCAGCAACGGACAGAAAGCAACTAATGAAAAACTGTTTTTT
NA NA TRBJ2-5 TRBV7-9 CASSLFRGGWETQYF TGTGCCAGCAGCCTCTTTAGGGGGGGATGGGAGACCCAGTACTTC
few TRBD1 TRBJ2-7 TRBV6-5 CASSFPGTGINEQYF TGTGCCAGCAGTTTTCCCGGGACAGGGATAAACGAGCAGTACTTC
few TRBD1 TRBJ2-5 TRBV28 CASRTRGRPETQYF TGTGCCAGCAGAACTAGGGGGCGCCCGGAGACCCAGTACTTC
NA TRBD1 TRBJ1-2 TRBV5-4 CASSLGQGISNYGYTF TGTGCCAGCAGCTTGGGACAGGGCATATCTAACTATGGCTACACCTTC
NA NA TRBJ1-5 TRBV18 CASSRTDSNQPQHF TGTGCCAGCTCACGGACAGACAGCAATCAGCCCCAGCATTTT
NA NA TRBJ2-1 TRBV18 CASSSLTVFRNEQFF TGTGCCAGCTCATCACTGACAGTTTTCAGGAATGAGCAGTTCTTC
NA TRBD1 TRBJ1-1 TRBV28 CASSWGQQNTEAFF TGTGCCAGCAGTTGGGGACAGCAGAACACTGAAGCTTTCTTT
NA NA TRBJ1-1 TRBV10-3 CAISESGPLFTEAFF TGTGCCATCAGTGAGTCGGGCCCGTTGTTCACTGAAGCTTTCTTT
NA NA TRBJ2-1 TRBV7-9 CASSLGTLYNEQFF TGTGCCAGCAGCCTAGGGACATTATACAATGAGCAGTTCTTC
NA NA TRBJ2-7 TRBV30 CAWRELDGTYEQYF TGTGCCTGGAGAGAACTTGACGGGACCTACGAGCAGTACTTC
NA NA TRBJ1-3 TRBV9 CASSDAGQLVGNTIYF TGTGCCAGCAGCGATGCCGGACAATTAGTAGGAAACACCATATATTTT
few NA TRBJ1-2 TRBV18 CASSPPGSWEGYTF TGTGCCAGCTCACCACCGGGCAGCTGGGAGGGCTACACCTTC
NA NA TRBJ1-1 TRBV19 CASSSLGTKTEAFF TGTGCCAGTAGCTCTCTCGGGACAAAGACTGAAGCTTTCTTT
NA NA TRBJ1-3 TRBV5-6 CASSLWGGHTIYF TGTGCCAGCAGCTTGTGGGGCGGACACACCATATATTTT
NA NA TRBJ2-2 TRBV21-1 CASSKAEEPGQGAVDTGELFF TGTGCCAGCAGCAAAGCGGAAGAGCCGGGACAGGGGGCAGTAGACACCGGGGAGCTGTTTTTT
NA TRBD1 TRBJ2-7 TRBV5-1 CASSRPGGAYEQYF TGCGCCAGCAGCAGGCCAGGGGGTGCGTACGAGCAGTACTTC